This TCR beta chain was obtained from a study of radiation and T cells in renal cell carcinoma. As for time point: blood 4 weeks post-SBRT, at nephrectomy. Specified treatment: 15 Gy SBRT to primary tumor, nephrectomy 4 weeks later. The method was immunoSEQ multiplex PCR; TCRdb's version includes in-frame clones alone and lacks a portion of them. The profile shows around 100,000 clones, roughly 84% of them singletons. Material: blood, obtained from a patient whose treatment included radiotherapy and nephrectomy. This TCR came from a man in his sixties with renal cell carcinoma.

The CDR3 bases are TGTGCCAGCAGTTTAAATCCGGGACAGGGCAGGGAGACCCAGTACTTC. Protein product: CASSLNPGQGRETQYF. V gene TRBV27 combines with J gene TRBJ2-5; 9 bases are shared with TRBD1. V lost 2 bases, J lost 5 bases, and 9 bases stayed unmatched. The CDR3 is 16 amino acids. Germline values: CDR1 MNHEY, CDR2 SMNVEV (reference sequence).